This TCR beta chain derives from a study of early T cells in non-severe SARS-CoV-2 infection. Comment on this clonotype: What it binds is not known.

Germline V gene sequence: CDR1 SGHTA, CDR2 FQGNSA. V lost 3 bases to trimming and J lost 5 bases, with 7 bases between them. This CDR3 has 13 amino acids. Findings and limits, study-wide: Matching with VDJdb favored anti-spike CD8 responses (missing private and CD4 specificities).

MiXCR, applied by TCRdb to the 5' RACE reads, yields one record per CDR3 protein. The sample carries about 77,000 distinct CDR3 sequences, roughly 16% recorded once. The sequence derives from an adult who was a healthcare worker with PCR-confirmed SARS-CoV-2 infection or an uninfected control (not recorded which). Sequencing was carried out using whole blood. The chain has TRBV7-2 and TRBJ1-4; D unresolved. As DNA, the CDR3 is TGTGCCAGCAGCTTTCATACAAATGAAAAACTGTTTTTT. Its protein is CASSFHTNEKLFF.